A selection of T cell receptor beta chains follows, all from one sample in a study of neurological immune-mediated disorders. MiXCR, applied by TCRdb to the 5' RACE reads, yields one record per CDR3 protein. Of about 80,000 distinct CDR3 sequences in the sample, approximately 5.8% are singletons; the top ten hold 7.9%. The sample consisted of PBMCs. Source of these receptors: a woman aged 55-70 years with multiple sclerosis. The CDR3 runs from the conserved cysteine through the conserved F or W. D genes are given only for firm matches. The size field is filled for only some rows; it gives once, few, many or a size class.

V: TRBV14; D: TRBD2; size: many; J: TRBJ2-2; length: 16; DNA: TGTGCCAGCAGCCAAGCGGGACTACTCTTGGCCGGGGAGCTGTTTTTT; CDR3: CASSQAGLLLAGELFF
V: TRBV10-2; D: NA; size: many; J: TRBJ1-1; length: 15; DNA: TGCGCCAGCAGCAAGAGCGGTGTCAAGAACACTGAAGCTTTCTTT; CDR3: CASSKSGVKNTEAFF
V: TRBV25-1; D: TRBD2; size: NA; J: TRBJ2-7; length: 13; DNA: TGTGCCAGCAGTCCGGGACTACCCGAGGAGCAGTACTTC; CDR3: CASSPGLPEEQYF
V: TRBV29-1; D: NA; size: many; J: TRBJ2-3; length: 14; DNA: TGCAGCGTTACCTATGGTTTGGGCACAGATACGCAGTATTTT; CDR3: CSVTYGLGTDTQYF
V: TRBV6-5; D: TRBD1; size: many; J: TRBJ2-4; length: 14; DNA: TGTGCCAGCAGTTGGGGACAGGGTTTGAACATTCAGTACTTC; CDR3: CASSWGQGLNIQYF
V: TRBV9; D: NA; size: many; J: TRBJ2-3; length: 13; DNA: TGTGCCAGCAGCGCAGGGGGGGAAGATACGCAGTATTTT; CDR3: CASSAGGEDTQYF
V: TRBV25-1; D: TRBD2; size: many; J: TRBJ2-5; length: 14; DNA: TGTGCCAGCGGCAGGGCGGGAGTCTCGGAGACCCAGTACTTC; CDR3: CASGRAGVSETQYF
V: TRBV20-1; D: NA; size: many; J: TRBJ2-7; length: 15; DNA: TGCAGTGCTAGAGCGATACAGGGAATTCTCCACGAGCAGTACTTC; CDR3: CSARAIQGILHEQYF
V: TRBV6-6; D: TRBD2; size: NA; J: TRBJ2-2; length: 15; DNA: TGTGCCAGCAGTCACCGACAGCGGGGCCCCGGGGAGCTGTTTTTT; CDR3: CASSHRQRGPGELFF
V: TRBV6-6; D: NA; size: many; J: TRBJ1-5; length: 14; DNA: TGTGCCAGCAGTCCCTCAAGTAGTAATCAGCCCCAGCATTTT; CDR3: CASSPSSSNQPQHF
V: TRBV15; D: NA; size: many; J: TRBJ1-5; length: 14; DNA: TGTGCCACCAGCAGTCTTCAGGGTTCTCAGCCCCAGCATTTT; CDR3: CATSSLQGSQPQHF
V: TRBV11-2; D: NA; size: many; J: TRBJ2-7; length: 13; DNA: TGTGCCAGCAGCTTAGTATTGGTCGAGGAGCAGTACTTC; CDR3: CASSLVLVEEQYF
V: TRBV5-1; D: NA; size: many; J: TRBJ2-7; length: 14; DNA: TGCGCCAGCAGCTTGGTGTCTGGCTCCTACGAGCAGTACTTC; CDR3: CASSLVSGSYEQYF
V: TRBV5-1; D: TRBD1; size: many; J: TRBJ2-3; length: 15; DNA: TGCGCCAGCAGCTTGGAGGGGGCGCGGACAGATACGCAGTATTTT; CDR3: CASSLEGARTDTQYF
V: TRBV24-1; D: NA; size: many; J: TRBJ1-6; length: 14; DNA: TGTGCCACCAGTGACACGGACAGTAATTCACCCCTCCACTTT; CDR3: CATSDTDSNSPLHF
V: TRBV5-1; D: NA; size: many; J: TRBJ2-2; length: 16; DNA: TGCGCCAGCAGCTTTGGGGGCCGCAGGAACACCGGGGAGCTGTTTTTT; CDR3: CASSFGGRRNTGELFF
V: TRBV5-5; D: NA; size: many; J: TRBJ1-2; length: 16; DNA: TGTGCCAGCAGCTTGGCCCCCCAGGGGACGGGCTATGGCTACACCTTC; CDR3: CASSLAPQGTGYGYTF
V: TRBV9; D: NA; size: many; J: TRBJ1-2; length: 15; DNA: TGTGCCAGCAGCACCACCGGGACCACAAACTATGGCTACACCTTC; CDR3: CASSTTGTTNYGYTF
V: TRBV6-4; D: NA; size: many; J: TRBJ2-2; length: 13; DNA: TGTGCCAGCAGCGCCCTTACTGCTGGGGAGCTGTTTTTT; CDR3: CASSALTAGELFF
V: TRBV20-1; D: NA; size: many; J: TRBJ2-6; length: 17; DNA: TGCAGTGCTCGTTCCCTGGCGGCCCATGGTGGGGCCAACGTCCTGACTTTC; CDR3: CSARSLAAHGGANVLTF
V: TRBV12-3/TRBV12-4; D: NA; size: many; J: TRBJ2-1; length: 12; DNA: TGTGCCAGCAGCTTCTTGGGGAGTTTTCAGTTCTTC; CDR3: CASSFLGSFQFF
V: TRBV12-3/TRBV12-4; D: NA; size: many; J: TRBJ2-7; length: 14; DNA: TGTGCCAGCAGTTTAGGCAGGTCGAGCTACGAGCAGTACTTC; CDR3: CASSLGRSSYEQYF
V: TRBV7-9; D: NA; size: many; J: TRBJ2-5; length: 13; DNA: TGTGCCAGCAGTCGCCCACTCCCCGAGACCCAGTACTTC; CDR3: CASSRPLPETQYF
V: TRBV14; D: NA; size: many; J: TRBJ2-2; length: 12; DNA: TGTGCCAGCAGCCTGAGTTTCGGGGAGCTGTTTTTT; CDR3: CASSLSFGELFF
V: TRBV7-6; D: NA; size: once; J: TRBJ1-4; length: 14; DNA: TGTGCCAGTAGCTTATCGCAGCTCGATGAAAAACTGTTTTTT; CDR3: CASSLSQLDEKLFF
V: TRBV20-1; D: TRBD1; size: many; J: TRBJ1-2; length: 13; DNA: TGCAGTGCTAGAGACAACACAGGGGATGGCTACACCTTC; CDR3: CSARDNTGDGYTF
V: TRBV3-1; D: NA; size: NA; J: TRBJ2-1; length: 13; DNA: TGTGCCAGCAGCCTAAAAAAGAGAAATGAGCAGTTCTTC; CDR3: CASSLKKRNEQFF
V: TRBV12-3/TRBV12-4; D: TRBD1; size: few; J: TRBJ2-7; length: 15; DNA: TGTGCCAGCAGTTTCTCCGGGACAGGAGCCTACGAGCAGTACTTC; CDR3: CASSFSGTGAYEQYF
V: TRBV20-1; D: NA; size: many; J: TRBJ2-1; length: 12; DNA: TGCAGTGCAGAGGGGGGGTACAATGAGCAGTTCTTC; CDR3: CSAEGGYNEQFF
V: TRBV6-5; D: TRBD2; size: many; J: TRBJ2-3; length: 16; DNA: TGTGCCAGCAGTTACTCGGCGCGGGGGGACACAGATACGCAGTATTTT; CDR3: CASSYSARGDTDTQYF
V: TRBV7-2; D: NA; size: medium-sized; J: TRBJ2-1; length: 12; DNA: TGTGCCAGCAGCGCGGACCACCCCAGGCCGTCCTTC; CDR3: CASSADHPRPSF
V: TRBV28; D: NA; size: many; J: TRBJ2-2; length: 13; DNA: TGTGCCAGCACTCAGGATAACACCGGGGAGCTGTTTTTT; CDR3: CASTQDNTGELFF
V: TRBV25-1; D: NA; size: few; J: TRBJ1-1; length: 15; DNA: TGTGCCAGCAGTGAATGGGGCAGCATGAACACTGAAGCTTTCTTT; CDR3: CASSEWGSMNTEAFF